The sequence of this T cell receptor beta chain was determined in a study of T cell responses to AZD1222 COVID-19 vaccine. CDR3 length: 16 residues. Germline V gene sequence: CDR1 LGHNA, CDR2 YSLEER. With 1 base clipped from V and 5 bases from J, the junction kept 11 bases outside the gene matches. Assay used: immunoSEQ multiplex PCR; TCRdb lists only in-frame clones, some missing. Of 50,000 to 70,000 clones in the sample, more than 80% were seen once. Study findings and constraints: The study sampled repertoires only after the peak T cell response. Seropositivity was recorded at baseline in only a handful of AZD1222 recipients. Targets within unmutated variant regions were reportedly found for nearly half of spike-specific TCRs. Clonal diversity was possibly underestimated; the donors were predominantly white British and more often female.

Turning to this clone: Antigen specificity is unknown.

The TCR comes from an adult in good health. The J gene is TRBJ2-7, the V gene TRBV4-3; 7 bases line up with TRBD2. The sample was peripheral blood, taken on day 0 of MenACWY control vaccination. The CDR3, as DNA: TGCGCCAGCAGCCAAGTTGTTGGACTAGGTGGAAACGAGCAGTACTTC. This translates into CASSQVVGLGGNEQYF.